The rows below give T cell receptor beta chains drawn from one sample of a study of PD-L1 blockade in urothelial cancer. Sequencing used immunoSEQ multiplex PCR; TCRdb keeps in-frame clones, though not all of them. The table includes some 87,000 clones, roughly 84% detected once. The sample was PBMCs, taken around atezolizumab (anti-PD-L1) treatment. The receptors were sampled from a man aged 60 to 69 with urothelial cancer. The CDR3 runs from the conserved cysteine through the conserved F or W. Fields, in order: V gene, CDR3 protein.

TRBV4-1 CASRKTSGSYNEQFF
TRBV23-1 CASKLCGLETQYF
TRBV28 CASQTGERYEQFF
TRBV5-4 CASSGGLSSYNEQFF
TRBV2 CASRKIQGPLGPQHF
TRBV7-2 CASSPPPGQRRHEQYF
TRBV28 CASSPRDRISEQFF
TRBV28 CASSFQRSDIQYF
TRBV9 CASSVEGSSGEQYF
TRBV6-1 CASRPQGTGELFF
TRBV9 CASSPGGSNTEAFF
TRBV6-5 CASSYSTGGGYEQYF
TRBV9 CASSVSPRGGSSYNEQFF
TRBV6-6 CASTKTRGNQYF
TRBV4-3 CASSETGTDNSPLHF
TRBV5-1 CASSLASGLTDTQYF
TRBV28 CASSLSPDEQFF
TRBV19 CASSSGRGTYNEQFF
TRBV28 CASRAGDRSQETQYF
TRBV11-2 CASSLGHGGTNEKLFF
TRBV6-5 CASSRTGGSEKLFF
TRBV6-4 CASSDSERLNNEQFF
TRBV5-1 CASSPSGGAGEQYF
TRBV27 CASSWGVKNIQYF
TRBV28 CASSLLDRLQETQYF
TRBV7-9 CASSRSGGNEQFF
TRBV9 CASSVGTPRETQYF
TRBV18 CASSRTGVSNQPQHF
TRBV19 CASSMFRGASYEQYF